This T cell receptor beta chain emerged from a study of T cells in Graves' hyperthyroidism and ophthalmopathy. In the study overall: The authors collected peripheral blood at initial diagnosis, before any treatment.

In this sample, this clonotype turned up a few times. Its target is not known. Researchers amplified the TCR beta CDR3 regions from RNA transcripts. The primer set for the first-round RT-PCR of the TCR CDR3 was HTBI. One entry per CDR3 protein, called by TCRdb with MiXCR from the multiplex PCR reads. The data contain around 350,000 distinct CDR3 sequences, roughly 15% of them singletons. Findings and limits, study-wide: Researchers found most expanded thyroid clonotypes above 0.001 in blood as well.

This CDR3 comprises 16 residues. Germline CDR1 reads LGHDT; CDR2 reads YNNKEL (reference sequence). Trimming took off 0 bases at V and 4 bases at J, with 13 bases between the two ends. V gene TRBV3-1 combines with J gene TRBJ2-1; D not resolved. This clonotype originated in a woman between 55 and 75 years old with Graves' ophthalmopathy. What was sequenced was blood. The chain's CDR3 is CASSQEFGIPYNEQFF. The CDR3 DNA sequence: TGTGCCAGCAGCCAAGAATTTGGAATCCCTTACAATGAGCAGTTCTTC.